The 18 T cell receptor beta chains in this list originate from one sample, sequenced in a study of shared clonotypes between healthy human individuals. Profiled with immunoSEQ multiplex PCR; TCRdb holds only in-frame clones, not every one. This table has 2 million to 2.5 million clones, 93% appearing once. Material for sequencing was naive CD4+ T cells from PBMCs. Sample subset: CD45RA+ positively selected. Receptors originate from a man aged 18 to 30 in good health. Some clones in this sample may be carry-over from other donors' samples.

This chain uses TRBV18 with TRBJ1-2; weak D call: TRBD1 (6 bases). V lost 2 bases to trimming and J lost 10 bases, with 14 bases between them. The CDR3 totals 13 residues. The germline gives CDR1 KGHSH, CDR2 LQKENI. The DNA of the CDR3 is TGTGCCAGCTCACCAGAGGCAGGGGTAGCCTACACCTTC. Translated: CASSPEAGVAYTF.

V is TRBV19 and J is TRBJ1-2, with TRBD1 matching 8 bases. Trimming cost V 4 bases and J 0 bases; bases outside gene matches: 10. Per germline, CDR1 LNHDA and CDR2 SQIVND (reference sequence). This CDR3 contains 17 residues. In DNA, the CDR3 is TGTGCCAGTAGTAGACCATCGACAGGGGCGACTAACTATGGCTACACCTTC. Protein: CASSRPSTGATNYGYTF.

Points on this clone: Within the sample, other DNA sequences also encode this same CDR3. The rearrangement links TRBV18 to TRBJ2-6; D possibly corresponds to TRBD2 (6 bases). Germline CDR1 KGHSH, CDR2 LQKENI. The CDR3 runs to 15 residues. Trimming pared 2 bases from V and 3 bases from J, leaving 8 bases between. DNA for the CDR3: TGTGCCAGCTCACCAGGGGGGAGTGGGGCCAACGTCCTGACTTTC. It translates to CASSPGGSGANVLTF.

The CDR3 DNA reads TGTGCCAGCAGCTCCCAGGGGGCGCGGTACGAGCAGTACTTC. Amino acids: CASSSQGARYEQYF. The chain has TRBV28 and TRBJ2-7; 8 nucleotides match TRBD1. CDR1 MDHEN and CDR2 SYDVKM come from the germline V gene. The CDR3 spans 14 residues. Trimming cost V 6 bases and J 4 bases; bases outside gene matches: 8.

The chain joins TRBV28 to TRBJ1-3; no clear D. Germline values: CDR1 MDHEN, CDR2 SYDVKM. This CDR3 comprises 15 residues. V lost 5 bases and J lost 2, with 13 bases in between. The CDR3 region has the DNA TGTGCCAGCAGTCTCCTAGGGTTTCCTGGAAACACCATATATTTT. This sequence encodes CASSLLGFPGNTIYF.

The chain couples TRBV6-6 to TRBJ1-2; tentatively, D is TRBD1 (5 bases). The CDR3 is 15 residues long. From germline, CDR1 is MNHNY and CDR2 SVGAGI (reference sequence). V lost 2 bases and J lost 4, with 14 bases in between. Here the CDR3 DNA reads TGTGCCAGCAGTTACCCCCCCGGACACGGCTATGGCTACACCTTC. Protein sequence: CASSYPPGHGYGYTF.

The rearrangement uses TRBV30 and TRBJ1-5; 7 bases map to TRBD1. The CDR3 runs to 13 residues. V trimming: 2 bases; J trimming: 7 bases; junction bases outside the gene matches: 5. The germline V gene encodes CDR1 GTSNPN and CDR2 SVGIG (reference sequence). The CDR3 protein is CAWSPRGGQPQHF. CDR3 in DNA: TGTGCCTGGAGTCCCCGAGGGGGCCAGCCCCAGCATTTT.

The chain has TRBV25-1 and TRBJ2-7, with D perhaps TRBD1 (5 bases). Germline V gene data show CDR1 as MGHDK and CDR2 as SYGVNS. This CDR3 region has 14 residues. V gave up 0 bases and J gave up 2 bases, with 8 bases separating them. The CDR3 DNA sequence: TGTGCCAGCAGTGAATACCGGACACCCTACGAGCAGTACTTC. This sequence encodes CASSEYRTPYEQYF.

The rearrangement uses TRBV28 and TRBJ1-4, with a tentative D call TRBD1 (6 bases). The V end lost 3 bases, the J end lost 7 bases, and 15 bases lay between the germline ends. CDR1 is MDHEN, CDR2 SYDVKM, per germline. This CDR3 spans 15 amino acids. CDR3 region: CASSLSAGGGEKLFF. The CDR3 nucleotides read TGTGCCAGCAGTTTGTCAGCGGGGGGCGGTGAAAAACTGTTTTTT.

This sequence joins TRBV5-1 and TRBJ2-7; D is possibly TRBD1 (6 bases). Germline V gene data show CDR1 as SGHRS and CDR2 as YFSETQ. The CDR3 length is 16 residues. V lost 4 bases, J lost 6 bases, and 23 bases lay in between. CDR3 sequence reads: CASSRTQSTLGGEQYF. The CDR3 nucleotides read TGCGCCAGCAGCCGAACCCAGAGTACCCTAGGGGGCGAGCAGTACTTC.

The chain carries TRBV7-9 and TRBJ1-1, with D hard to call. Trimming left V 2 bases short and J 0 bases short, with 4 bases between. The CDR3 covers 13 residues. The germline V gene encodes CDR1 SEHNR and CDR2 FQNEAQ (reference sequence). The CDR3: CASSLHMNTEAFF. DNA for the CDR3: TGTGCCAGCAGCTTACATATGAACACTGAAGCTTTCTTT. The full variable domain, rest sourced from reference TRBV7-9 and TRBJ1-1, is DTGVSQNPRHKITKRGQNVTFRCDPISEHNRLYWYRQTLGQGPEFLTYFQNEAQLEKSRLLSDRFSAERPKGSFSTLEIQRTEQGDSAMYLCASSLHMNTEAFFGQGTRLTVV.

The V call is TRBV7-9, the J call TRBJ1-2; 10 nucleotides line up with TRBD1. V lost 4 bases to trimming and J lost 4 bases; unmatched junction nucleotides: 3. This CDR3 comprises 14 residues. Germline values: CDR1 SEHNR, CDR2 FQNEAQ (reference sequence). CDR3 bases: TGTGCCAGCAGCTCCGGGACAGGGGCCTATGGCTACACCTTC. Translation gives CASSSGTGAYGYTF. Complete variable domain (other parts from reference TRBV7-9 and TRBJ1-2): DTGVSQNPRHKITKRGQNVTFRCDPISEHNRLYWYRQTLGQGPEFLTYFQNEAQLEKSRLLSDRFSAERPKGSFSTLEIQRTEQGDSAMYLCASSSGTGAYGYTFGSGTRLTVV.

The rearrangement uses TRBV25-1 and TRBJ1-6, with 8 bases fitting TRBD1. With V trimmed by 4 bases and J by 9 bases, 11 bases remained unmatched. CDR3 length: 16 amino acids. Germline V lookup: CDR1 MGHDK, CDR2 SYGVNS. This chain's CDR3 is CASSAHGQGALSPLHF. The CDR3 coding sequence is TGTGCCAGCAGTGCCCATGGGCAGGGGGCGCTTTCACCCCTCCACTTT.

CDR3 sequence reads: CASSRGVEQYF. CDR3 coding DNA: TGTGCCAGCAGCCGAGGGGTCGAGCAGTACTTC. The rearrangement links TRBV7-9 to TRBJ2-7; D may match TRBD1 or TRBD2 (5 bases each). With 5 bases removed from V and 6 bases from J, the gap between germline ends came to 8 bases. The CDR3 spans 11 residues. Germline V gives CDR1 SEHNR, CDR2 FQNEAQ (reference sequence).

This chain uses TRBV7-9 with TRBJ2-5; perhaps TRBD1 as D (5 bases). Germline loops: CDR1 SEHNR, CDR2 FQNEAQ (reference sequence). The V and J ends lost 5 bases and 2 bases respectively, with 15 bases between them. This CDR3 comprises 15 residues. This chain's CDR3 is CASSRDRLLQETQYF. DNA of the CDR3: TGTGCCAGCAGCCGCGACAGACTCTTACAAGAGACCCAGTACTTC.

This sequence joins TRBV9 and TRBJ1-4; D gene unclear. The CDR3 extends over 15 amino acids. Trimming removed 4 bases from V and 4 bases from J, with 14 bases in between. Germline V gives CDR1 SGDLS, CDR2 YYNGEE. The CDR3 reads CASSPRPDLNEKLFF. CDR3 in DNA: TGTGCCAGCAGCCCTAGGCCGGACCTTAATGAAAAACTGTTTTTT. Together with reference TRBV9 and TRBJ1-4, the CDR3 gives the full variable domain: DSGVTQTPKHLITATGQRVTLRCSPRSGDLSVYWYQQSLDQGLQFLIQYYNGEERAKGNILERFSAQQFPDLHSELNLSSLELGDSALYFCASSPRPDLNEKLFFGSGTQLSVL.

The chain joins TRBV7-9 to TRBJ2-7; 9 bases are a match to TRBD1. Germline CDR1 is SEHNR and CDR2 is FQNEAQ (reference sequence). This CDR3 is built from 15 residues. Unmatched junction bases numbered 9, after V lost 5 bases and J lost 4 bases. CDR3 sequence: CASSITGQGMYEQYF. The CDR3 coding sequence is TGTGCCAGCAGCATTACGGGACAGGGTATGTACGAGCAGTACTTC.

The CDR3 region has the DNA TGCGCCAGCAGCCAAGAGGGAGCAGGGGTTAGCAATCAGCCCCAGCATTTT. Translating it yields CASSQEGAGVSNQPQHF. J is TRBJ1-5 and V is TRBV4-1; D is perhaps TRBD1 (6 bases). The germline V gene encodes CDR1 MGHRA and CDR2 YSYEKL. The CDR3 loop spans 17 amino acids. Trimming shortened V by 0 bases and J by 0 bases, and 12 bases separated the two germline ends.